Listed here is a single T cell receptor beta chain. Its target is not known. This entry is derived from a study of lymphopenia after photon versus proton radiotherapy. General study points: Post-nadir diversity loss with photons came from oligoclonal expansion, particularly CD8+ Temra cells.

Assay used: immunoSEQ multiplex PCR; TCRdb lists only in-frame clones, some missing. The table records around 35,000 clones, more than 70% of them present only once. The CDR3 sequence is 13 residues long. CDR1 is SGHKS, CDR2 YYEKEE, per germline (reference sequence). The junction had 3 bases not matched to a gene; V was cut back by 4 bases and J by 5 bases. J is TRBJ2-5 and V is TRBV5-5; 9 bases align to TRBD1. The sample here was peripheral blood, taken from a patient treated with photon-based radiotherapy. The clonotype was recovered from a man aged 45 to 65 with gastric cancer. The DNA of the CDR3 is TGTGCCAGCAGCCGACAGGGGGATGAGACCCAGTACTTC. Amino acid sequence: CASSRQGDETQYF.